This T cell receptor beta chain was captured by sequencing in a study of beta chain features in type 1 diabetes. Study-wide results and limits: Patients' naive, central memory and regulatory TCRB repertoires appeared more alike than those of healthy donors.

From germline, CDR1 is MGHRA and CDR2 YSYEKL. The CDR3 is made up of 18 amino acids. V gave up 4 bases and J gave up 5 bases; unmatched junction bases: 16. The isolated RNA, all of it, was reverse transcribed, so expressed TCRB transcripts were what got sequenced. The protocol was immunoSEQ multiplex PCR, while the TCRdb copy is restricted to in-frame clones and leaves out a portion. The data contain about 180,000 clones, 10% to 15% of them seen just once; the ten biggest clones take up approximately 0.64%. About this clone itself: Antigen specificity is unknown.

The chain uses TRBV4-1 and TRBJ2-2; 7 positions match TRBD1. This sequence originates from a woman between 18 and 29 years old in good health. Sequenced sample: central memory CD4+ T cells from blood. The chain's CDR3 is CASSRRGSTGQGTGELFF. CDR3 coding DNA: TGCGCCAGCAGCCGCCGGGGCTCGACAGGGCAGGGGACCGGGGAGCTGTTTTTT.